This T cell receptor beta chain is from a study of immune evolution from preneoplasia to lung adenocarcinoma. Per the germline V gene, CDR1 is MNHEY and CDR2 is SMNVEV (reference sequence). V shed 6 bases, J shed 7 bases, and the junction held 14 bases outside the gene matches. The CDR3 is made up of 15 amino acids. Here immunoSEQ multiplex PCR was the method, and the copy in TCRdb shows in-frame clones only, minus some. Here the sample spans some 15,000 clones, 85% being singletons. The clonotype originates from a donor aged 70 or over with lung adenocarcinoma. The sequencing input was FFPE lung adenocarcinoma in situ tissue. The chain has TRBV27 and TRBJ2-7; TRBD1 agrees at 8 bases. The CDR3 sequence: CASRESWQGAGEQYF. The CDR3, as DNA: TGTGCCAGCAGGGAATCGTGGCAGGGGGCTGGAGAGCAGTACTTC.